This is a list of T cell receptor beta chains from one sample in a study of blood T cell repertoires in COVID-19. Assay used: immunoSEQ multiplex PCR; TCRdb lists only in-frame clones, some missing. Here the sample spans about 88,000 clones, about 82% being singletons. The material sequenced was peripheral blood. The receptors here all came from a human donor in a cohort sampled during active COVID-19. Each CDR3 is given with its conserved first and last residue. D genes are given only for firm matches. Clone size is shown for a subset of rows, as once, few, many or a class of expanded clone.

D,V,J,size,CDR3,DNA
-,TRBV7-2,TRBJ1-1,-,CASSLNRNTEAFF,TGTGCCAGCAGCCTCAACAGGAACACTGAAGCTTTCTTT
TRBD1,TRBV29-1,TRBJ1-6,-,CSVKQGAENSPLHF,TGCAGCGTTAAACAGGGGGCAGAGAATTCACCCCTCCACTTT
TRBD1,TRBV28,TRBJ1-2,-,CASSLGTGGSSGYTF,TGTGCCAGCAGTTTAGGGACAGGGGGCTCTAGTGGCTACACCTTC
TRBD1,TRBV7-2,TRBJ1-4,-,CASSTQGTNEKLFF,TGTGCCAGCAGCACACAGGGGACTAATGAAAAACTGTTTTTT
-,TRBV4-2,TRBJ1-5,-,CASSQDRNQPQHF,TGTGCCAGCAGCCAAGACAGGAATCAGCCCCAGCATTTT
-,TRBV7-9,TRBJ2-7,-,CASSLDQVGEQYF,TGTGCCAGCAGCTTAGATCAGGTTGGCGAGCAGTACTTC
TRBD2,TRBV7-3,TRBJ2-3,many,CASSKGLAGVLDTQYF,TGTGCCAGCAGCAAGGGACTAGCGGGAGTCTTAGATACGCAGTATTTT
-,TRBV19,TRBJ1-5,-,CASSMSRGNQPQHF,TGTGCCAGTAGTATGAGCAGGGGCAATCAGCCCCAGCATTTT
-,TRBV27,TRBJ1-5,once,CASSLTGLLNQPQHF,TGTGCCAGCAGTTTGACGGGACTACTCAATCAGCCCCAGCATTTT
TRBD1,TRBV27,TRBJ2-7,-,CASTETGGDEQYF,TGTGCCAGCACTGAAACAGGGGGCGACGAGCAGTACTTC
-,TRBV19,TRBJ1-5,once,CASSIGRLPSNQPQHF,TGTGCCAGTAGTATCGGCCGACTCCCTAGCAATCAGCCCCAGCATTTT
TRBD2,TRBV9,TRBJ2-1,-,CASSPSGISSNEQFF,TGTGCCAGCAGCCCTAGCGGGATTTCTTCCAATGAGCAGTTCTTC
TRBD2,TRBV3-1/TRBV3-2,TRBJ2-5,-,CASSHPVGRAQETQYF,TGTGCCAGCAGCCACCCCGTAGGGAGGGCCCAAGAGACCCAGTACTTC
-,TRBV20-1,TRBJ2-7,-,CSAKQGYEQYF,TGCAGTGCGAAACAGGGTTACGAGCAGTACTTC
TRBD1,TRBV6-2/TRBV6-3,TRBJ2-3,-,CASSRTGQSTDTQYF,TGTGCCAGCAGTCGGACAGGCCAAAGCACAGATACGCAGTATTTT
-,TRBV6-2/TRBV6-3,TRBJ1-5,few,CASSSRRTEVVGNQPQHF,TGTGCCAGCAGTTCCCGAAGGACAGAGGTCGTTGGCAATCAGCCCCAGCATTTT
-,TRBV7-9,TRBJ2-5,once,CASSSGTTYQETQYF,TGTGCCAGCAGCTCCGGGACAACTTATCAAGAGACCCAGTACTTC
TRBD1,TRBV30,TRBJ2-7,few,CAWAAGGAGIGEQYF,TGTGCCTGGGCGGCAGGGGGCGCCGGAATAGGCGAGCAGTACTTC
-,TRBV19,TRBJ1-1,-,CASSDASRGTEAFF,TGTGCCAGTAGCGACGCCAGCAGGGGCACTGAAGCTTTCTTT
-,TRBV19,TRBJ1-5,-,CASRLDRNQPQHF,TGTGCCAGTAGGCTGGACAGAAATCAGCCCCAGCATTTT
TRBD1,TRBV11-2,TRBJ2-1,once,CASSVRQGDNEQFF,TGTGCCAGCAGCGTCCGACAGGGGGATAATGAGCAGTTCTTC
-,TRBV28,TRBJ1-5,-,CASSQNNQPQHF,TGTGCCAGCAGTCAAAACAATCAGCCCCAGCATTTT
-,TRBV9,TRBJ2-1,-,CASSVQGHTPGDEQFF,TGTGCCAGCAGCGTCCAGGGGCATACCCCAGGGGATGAGCAGTTCTTC